The clone carrying this T cell receptor (beta chain) was found a few times. This record belongs to a study of blood T cells in healthy people across ages. Primers used in a second PCR of roughly 6 to 12 cycles were a sample-barcoded 5' primer and a J-beta primer mix. TCRdb passed the 5' RACE reads through MiXCR, listing each CDR3 protein once. Among hundreds of thousands of distinct CDR3 sequences listed, more than 40% were seen once. Each sample gave at least 7 million isolated PBMCs. Sequencing used blood. The source is a man between 60 and 70 years old in good health.

The CDR3 bases are TGTGCCAGCAGCGTATCGGGGCAATACGAGCAGTACTTC. Its protein product is CASSVSGQYEQYF. The chain couples TRBV7-6 to TRBJ2-4; D may be TRBD1 or TRBD2 (5 bases each). The last part of the DNA fits TRBJ2-7 better; the J call may be wrong. The CDR3 length is 13 residues. Germline V gives CDR1 SGHVS, CDR2 FNYEAQ.